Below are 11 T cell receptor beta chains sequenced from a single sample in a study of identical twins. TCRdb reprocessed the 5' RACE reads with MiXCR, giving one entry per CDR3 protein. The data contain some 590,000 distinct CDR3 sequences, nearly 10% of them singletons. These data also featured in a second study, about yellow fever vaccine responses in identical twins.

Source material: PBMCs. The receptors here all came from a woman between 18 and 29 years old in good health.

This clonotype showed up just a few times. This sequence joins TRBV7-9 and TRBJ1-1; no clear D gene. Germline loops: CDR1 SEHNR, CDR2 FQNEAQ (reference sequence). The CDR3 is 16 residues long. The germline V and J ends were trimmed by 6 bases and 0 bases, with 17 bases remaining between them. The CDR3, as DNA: TGTGCCAGCAGTACAAACCTTGGGGAGATGAACACTGAAGCTTTCTTT. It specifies CASSTNLGEMNTEAFF. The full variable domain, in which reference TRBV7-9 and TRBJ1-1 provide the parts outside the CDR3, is DTGVSQNPRHKITKRGQNVTFRCDPISEHNRLYWYRQTLGQGPEFLTYFQNEAQLEKSRLLSDRFSAERPKGSFSTLEIQRTEQGDSAMYLCASSTNLGEMNTEAFFGQGTRLTVV.

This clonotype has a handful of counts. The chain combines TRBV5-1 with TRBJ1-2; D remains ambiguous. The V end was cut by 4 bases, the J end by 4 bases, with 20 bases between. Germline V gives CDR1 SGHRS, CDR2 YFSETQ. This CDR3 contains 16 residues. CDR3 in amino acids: CASSRKEETLGYGYTF. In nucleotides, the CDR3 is TGCGCCAGCAGCAGGAAAGAGGAGACCCTGGGCTATGGCTACACCTTC.

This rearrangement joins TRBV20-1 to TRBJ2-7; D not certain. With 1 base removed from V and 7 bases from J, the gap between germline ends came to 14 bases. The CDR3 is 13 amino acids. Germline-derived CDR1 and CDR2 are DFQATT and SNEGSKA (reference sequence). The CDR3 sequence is CSARGQRVQEQYF. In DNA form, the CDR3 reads TGCAGTGCTAGAGGACAACGGGTGCAGGAGCAGTACTTC.

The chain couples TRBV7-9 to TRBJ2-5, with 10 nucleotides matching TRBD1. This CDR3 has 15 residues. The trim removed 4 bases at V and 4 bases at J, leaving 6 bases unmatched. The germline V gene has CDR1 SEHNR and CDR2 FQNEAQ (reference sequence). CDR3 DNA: TGTGCCAGCAGCTCCGGGACAGGGGAGGGAGAGACCCAGTACTTC. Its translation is CASSSGTGEGETQYF.

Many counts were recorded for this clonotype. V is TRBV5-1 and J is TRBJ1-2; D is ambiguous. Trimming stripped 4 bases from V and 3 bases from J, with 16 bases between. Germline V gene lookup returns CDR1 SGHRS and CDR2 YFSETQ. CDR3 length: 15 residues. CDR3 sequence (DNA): TGCGCCAGCAGCCCCCGGAGGTTTGGCGACTATGGCTACACCTTC. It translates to CASSPRRFGDYGYTF.

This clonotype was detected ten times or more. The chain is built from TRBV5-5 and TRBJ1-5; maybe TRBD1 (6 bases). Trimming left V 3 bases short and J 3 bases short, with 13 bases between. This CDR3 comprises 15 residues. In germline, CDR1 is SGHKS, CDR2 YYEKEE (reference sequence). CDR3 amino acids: CASSSGVTSNQPQHF. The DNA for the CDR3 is TGTGCCAGCAGCTCAGGGGTAACCTCCAATCAGCCCCAGCATTTT.

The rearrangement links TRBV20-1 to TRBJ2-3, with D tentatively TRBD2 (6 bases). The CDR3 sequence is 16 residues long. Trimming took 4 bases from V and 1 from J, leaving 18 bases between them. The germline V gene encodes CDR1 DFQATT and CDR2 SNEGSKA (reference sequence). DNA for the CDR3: TGCAGTGCTATACCAGGTGGAGGGGTTGGCACAGATACGCAGTATTTT. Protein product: CSAIPGGGVGTDTQYF.

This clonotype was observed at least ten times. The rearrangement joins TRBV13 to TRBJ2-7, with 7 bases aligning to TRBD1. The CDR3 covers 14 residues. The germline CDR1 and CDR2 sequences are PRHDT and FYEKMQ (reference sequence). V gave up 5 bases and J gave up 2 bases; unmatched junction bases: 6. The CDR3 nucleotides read TGTGCCAGCAGCCCGACAGGGATAACCTACGAGCAGTACTTC. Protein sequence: CASSPTGITYEQYF.

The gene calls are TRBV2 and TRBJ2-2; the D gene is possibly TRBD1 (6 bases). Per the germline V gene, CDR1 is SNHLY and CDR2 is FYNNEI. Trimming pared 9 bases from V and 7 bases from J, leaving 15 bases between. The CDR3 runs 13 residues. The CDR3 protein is CARLDRPIGELFF. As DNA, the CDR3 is TGTGCCAGATTAGACAGGCCCATCGGGGAGCTGTTTTTT.

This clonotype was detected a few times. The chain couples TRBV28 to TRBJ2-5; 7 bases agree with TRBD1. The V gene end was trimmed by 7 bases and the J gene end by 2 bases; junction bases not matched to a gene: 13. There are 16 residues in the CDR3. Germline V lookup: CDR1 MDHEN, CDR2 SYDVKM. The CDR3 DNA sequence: TGTGCCAGCACAACGCGAAGGACAGGTGGACAAGAGACCCAGTACTTC. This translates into CASTTRRTGGQETQYF.

The CDR3 protein is CATLLVRGGTEAFF. The CDR3 DNA sequence: TGTGCCACCCTCCTGGTTCGTGGCGGGACTGAAGCTTTCTTT. This sequence joins TRBV6-1 and TRBJ1-1, with D unclear. This CDR3 comprises 14 residues. Germline V gene data show CDR1 as MNHNS and CDR2 as SASEGT. Trimming removed 10 bases at V and 5 bases at J, with 20 bases between.